Following are 23 T cell receptor beta chains from one sample sequenced in a study of shared clonotypes between healthy human individuals (dated by TCRdb to the early 2020s). Receptor libraries were prepared by the immunoSEQ multiplex PCR assay. TCRdb retrieved this table from immuneACCESS and kept in-frame rearrangements only. Not all clones are present; in checked studies, unresolved V genes account for under half, and no reason is known for the remainder. For this sample the table gives under 2,500,000 clones, of which 95% were detected only once. Around 0.13% of the sample goes to the ten largest clones. The sequenced material came from naive CD4+ T cells sorted from blood. The intended sense of this specimen's cell subset or site label: CD45RA+ positively selected. The receptors were gathered from a man aged 18 to 35 in good health.

The rearrangement joins TRBV10-3 to TRBJ1-4; D ambiguous. CDR1 is ENHRY, CDR2 SYGVKD, per germline. The CDR3 has 15 amino acids. V was trimmed by 3 bases and J by 5 bases, leaving 13 bases between them. CDR3: CAISDSRTKNEKLFF. CDR3 DNA: TGTGCCATCAGTGATAGTAGGACTAAGAATGAAAAACTGTTTTTT.

V gene TRBV6-5 combines with J gene TRBJ1-1, with TRBD1 matching over 7 bases. CDR1 MNHEY and CDR2 SVGAGI come from the germline V gene. The V gene end was trimmed by 7 bases and the J gene end by 1 base; junction bases not matched to a gene: 9. The CDR3 is 15 amino acids. The CDR3 loop reads CASTPLGTANTEAFF. In DNA form, the CDR3 reads TGTGCCAGCACCCCTTTAGGGACAGCGAACACTGAAGCTTTCTTT.

The chain is built from TRBV4-1 and TRBJ2-5; D possibly corresponds to TRBD2 (5 bases). Trimming took off 0 bases at V and 2 bases at J, with 13 bases between the two ends. The CDR3 has 16 amino acids. Germline-derived CDR1 and CDR2 are MGHRA and YSYEKL. The CDR3 is CASSQDEFRGQETQYF. The CDR3 DNA sequence: TGCGCCAGCAGCCAAGACGAATTTCGGGGACAAGAGACCCAGTACTTC.

About this clone: The sample carries other DNA sequences with the same CDR3. J is TRBJ2-7 and V is TRBV10-3; the D is unclear. The CDR3 is 12 residues long. Germline V gives CDR1 ENHRY, CDR2 SYGVKD. V lost 3 bases and J 1 base, leaving 4 bases between the germline ends. Here the CDR3 reads CAISEGSYEQYF. Written as DNA, the CDR3 is TGTGCCATCAGTGAAGGTTCCTACGAGCAGTACTTC.

The chain employs TRBV5-4 and TRBJ1-5; possible D gene TRBD1, 6 bases. The CDR3 has 14 amino acids. Per germline, CDR1 SGHNT and CDR2 YYREEE (reference sequence). V was clipped by 2 bases and J by 7 bases, with 13 bases between them. The CDR3 DNA reads as TGTGCCAGCAGCTTCGGAGGGGGAGGACAGCCCCAGCATTTT. This codes for CASSFGGGGQPQHF.

The chain carries TRBV19 and TRBJ1-1; no reliable D call. CDR3 length equals 13 residues. Germline V gene sequence: CDR1 LNHDA, CDR2 SQIVND (reference sequence). Trimming pared 5 bases from V and 5 bases from J, leaving 12 bases between. The CDR3 region has the DNA TGTGCCAGTAGTGTCGAAATGGCGACTGAAGCTTTCTTT. Its translation: CASSVEMATEAFF.

V is TRBV30 and J is TRBJ2-5; TRBD2 aligns across 11 bases. Germline V gene data show CDR1 as GTSNPN and CDR2 as SVGIG (reference sequence). The CDR3 is 13 amino acids. CDR3 in amino acids: CACGGLAEETQYF. The DNA for the CDR3 is TGTGCTTGCGGGGGACTAGCGGAAGAGACCCAGTACTTC.

This clone was picked up a small number of times. The chain is built from TRBV9 and TRBJ1-5, with D possibly TRBD1 on 6 matching bases. The CDR3 contains 15 residues. The V gene lost 0 bases and the J gene lost 6 bases, with 13 bases spanning the gap. Germline values: CDR1 SGDLS, CDR2 YYNGEE. CDR3 sequence reads: CASSVDTGFSQPQHF. The CDR3 DNA reads TGTGCCAGCAGCGTAGATACAGGGTTTAGTCAGCCCCAGCATTTT.

The chain has TRBV30 and TRBJ2-7; 10 bases are shared with TRBD1. The V gene's germline CDR1 is GTSNPN and CDR2 SVGIG (reference sequence). Trimming cost V 3 bases and J 4 bases; bases outside gene matches: 9. This CDR3 is 15 amino acids long. CDR3 amino acids: CAWRAPGQGTYEQYF. CDR3 DNA: TGTGCCTGGAGAGCTCCGGGACAGGGGACTTACGAGCAGTACTTC.

In this sample, this clone turned up once. This chain links TRBV30 with TRBJ1-2; a possible D gene is TRBD1 (5 bases). The CDR3 extends over 14 amino acids. V lost 2 bases and J 4 bases, leaving 14 bases between the germline ends. Germline assignment: CDR1 GTSNPN and CDR2 SVGIG (reference sequence). This chain's CDR3 is CAWSHEDSSYGYTF. The CDR3, as DNA: TGTGCCTGGAGTCATGAAGACAGCAGCTATGGCTACACCTTC.

V is TRBV7-9 and J is TRBJ2-5; 11 bases agree with TRBD1. Germline loops: CDR1 SEHNR, CDR2 FQNEAQ (reference sequence). This CDR3 has 15 residues. With 5 bases clipped from V and 1 base from J, the junction kept 3 bases outside the gene matches. As DNA, the CDR3 is TGTGCCAGCAGCGCGGGGACAGGGGGCCAAGAGACCCAGTACTTC. This translates into CASSAGTGGQETQYF.

The CDR3 region has the DNA TGTGCCAGCAGTGGGACTTTGGACACTGAAGCTTTCTTT. This translates into CASSGTLDTEAFF. V and J are TRBV6-1 and TRBJ1-1; the D is unclear. Germline values: CDR1 MNHNS, CDR2 SASEGT. The CDR3 totals 13 residues. Between the trimmed V and J ends, which lost 4 bases and 3 bases, there was a span of 9 bases.

J is TRBJ2-7 and V is TRBV6-5; no reliable D call. CDR1 MNHEY and CDR2 SVGAGI come from the germline V gene. CDR3 size: 13 residues. Deletions cut 2 bases from V and 4 bases from J, with 9 bases between. DNA for the CDR3: TGTGCCAGCAGTTACCCAGGAGCTTACGAGCAGTACTTC. This codes for CASSYPGAYEQYF.

This chain links TRBV6-1 with TRBJ2-1; D gene uncertain. The germline CDR1 and CDR2 sequences are MNHNS and SASEGT. Trimming removed 8 bases at V and 10 bases at J, with 21 bases between. The CDR3 length is 14 residues. For the CDR3, the DNA is TGTGCCAGCTGCTCTTCTAACCTTCTAGGGGAGCAGTTCTTC. It codes for CASCSSNLLGEQFF.

The CDR3 DNA reads TGTGCCAGCAGCTTAGCCCGGGTGGGTCTCTCTGGAAACACCATATATTTT. This codes for CASSLARVGLSGNTIYF. The V and J genes are TRBV11-2 and TRBJ1-3; the D is unclear. Germline V gene data show CDR1 as SGHAT and CDR2 as FQNNGV. The germline V and J ends were trimmed by 1 base and 0 bases, with 13 bases remaining between them. This CDR3 region has 17 residues. Combining the CDR3 with reference TRBV11-2 and TRBJ1-3 gives the whole variable domain EAGVAQSPRYKIIEKRQSVAFWCNPISGHATLYWYQQILGQGPKLLIQFQNNGVVDDSQLPKDRFSAERLKGVDSTLKIQPAKLEDSAVYLCASSLARVGLSGNTIYFGEGSWLTVV.

The CDR3 region is CASSYLQGGGTEAFF. As DNA, the CDR3 is TGTGCCAGCAGTTACCTACAGGGGGGAGGCACTGAAGCTTTCTTT. This chain joins TRBV6-6 and TRBJ1-1, with 8 bases that match TRBD1. The V gene's germline CDR1 is MNHNY and CDR2 SVGAGI (reference sequence). The CDR3 has 15 residues. Unmatched junction bases numbered 6, after V lost 2 bases and J lost 4 bases.

This clone appeared a single time. The chain couples TRBV4-2 to TRBJ2-2; a possible D gene is TRBD1 (5 bases). The CDR3 is 17 amino acids. Germline V gene sequence: CDR1 LGHNA, CDR2 YNFKEQ. Trimming cost V 1 base and J 6 bases, with 18 bases left between them. CDR3 sequence: CASSQVRDRGSPGELFF. The DNA for the CDR3 is TGTGCCAGCAGCCAAGTAAGGGATAGGGGTAGTCCCGGGGAGCTGTTTTTT.

This rearrangement joins TRBV5-1 to TRBJ1-3; D is possibly TRBD1 (5 bases). Per the germline V gene, CDR1 is SGHRS and CDR2 is YFSETQ. CDR3 length: 15 amino acids. V lost 2 bases and J 1 base, leaving 10 bases between the germline ends. The CDR3 protein is CASSFEQVSGNTIYF. CDR3 bases: TGCGCCAGCAGCTTCGAACAGGTATCTGGAAACACCATATATTTT.

The rearrangement joins TRBV7-2 to TRBJ2-2; D possibly uses TRBD1 or TRBD2 (6 bases each). The CDR3 sequence is 15 residues long. Between the trimmed V and J ends, which lost 4 bases and 3 bases, there was a span of 12 bases. Germline-derived CDR1 and CDR2 are SGHTA and FQGNSA. The CDR3 bases are TGTGCCAGCAGCTCACAGGGCGGGGACACCGGGGAGCTGTTTTTT. It translates to CASSSQGGDTGELFF.

This sequence joins TRBV6-1 and TRBJ2-7; D remains unclear. The CDR3 length is 15 residues. Trimming left V 2 bases short and J 2 bases short, with 13 bases between. Germline V lookup: CDR1 MNHNS, CDR2 SASEGT. CDR3 bases: TGTGCCAGCAGTGAATGGCGACGGATGACCTACGAGCAGTACTTC. This gives the protein CASSEWRRMTYEQYF.

V gene TRBV13 combines with J gene TRBJ2-7; perhaps TRBD2 as D (5 bases). Trimming removed 2 bases at V and 3 bases at J, with 11 bases between. CDR1 and CDR2 (germline): PRHDT, FYEKMQ (reference sequence). This CDR3 comprises 14 residues. CDR3 nucleotides: TGTGCCAGCAGCTTACCTAGCTCTAGCTACGAGCAGTACTTC. It yields the protein CASSLPSSSYEQYF.

V gene TRBV25-1 combines with J gene TRBJ1-1, with D possibly TRBD1 on 6 matching bases. The CDR3 sequence is 12 residues long. Trimming took 4 bases from V and 8 from J, leaving 11 bases between them. Germline-derived CDR1 and CDR2 are MGHDK and SYGVNS. CDR3 protein: CASSGGAREAFF. The DNA for the CDR3 is TGTGCCAGCAGTGGGGGGGCGAGGGAAGCTTTCTTT.

Of note for this clone: Other nucleotide sequences in the sample specify the same CDR3. CDR3 loop: CASRPLAGGSYEQYF. CDR3 nucleotide sequence: TGTGCCAGCAGACCGCTAGCGGGAGGTTCCTACGAGCAGTACTTC. The chain uses TRBV6-5 and TRBJ2-7; 11 positions match TRBD2. The junction had 5 bases not matched to a gene; V was cut back by 6 bases and J by 1 base. The CDR3 is 15 residues long. Germline V gene data show CDR1 as MNHEY and CDR2 as SVGAGI.